This T cell receptor (beta chain) was sequenced in a study of post-analysis software for immune sequencing data. Study-level background: Some patients lacked subtype; others had relapsing-remitting, secondary progressive or progressive-relapsing disease. Whole-study findings and limits: Versus controls, multiple sclerosis patients showed significantly lower diversity (normalized Chao1). The five TRBV segments detected at higher frequency in patients than in controls included TRBV5-6, TRBV5-1 and TRBV20-1. Samples from one preparation batch, clustered by F measure, grouped strongly together.

As for this clonotype: Its antigen remains unknown.

The authors incorporated unique molecular identifiers into the TCR beta cDNA libraries. Each batch of 1 to 10 million T cells produced roughly 0.5 million cDNA molecules. TCRdb ran MiXCR on the PCR reads and lists one entry per CDR3 protein. The sample consists of about 770,000 distinct CDR3 sequences, 35% to 55% of them appearing once. Per germline, CDR1 PRHDT and CDR2 FYEKMQ (reference sequence). The CDR3 consists of 13 residues. The germline V and J ends were trimmed by 0 bases and 6 bases, with 8 bases remaining between them. The clonotype was recovered from a girl aged 5-17 years with multiple sclerosis. The source material was blood. The chain combines TRBV13 with TRBJ1-1; D unresolved. CDR3 in DNA: TGTGCCAGCAGCTTAGGTCAGAGCCCTGAAGCTTTCTTT. This gives the protein CASSLGQSPEAFF.